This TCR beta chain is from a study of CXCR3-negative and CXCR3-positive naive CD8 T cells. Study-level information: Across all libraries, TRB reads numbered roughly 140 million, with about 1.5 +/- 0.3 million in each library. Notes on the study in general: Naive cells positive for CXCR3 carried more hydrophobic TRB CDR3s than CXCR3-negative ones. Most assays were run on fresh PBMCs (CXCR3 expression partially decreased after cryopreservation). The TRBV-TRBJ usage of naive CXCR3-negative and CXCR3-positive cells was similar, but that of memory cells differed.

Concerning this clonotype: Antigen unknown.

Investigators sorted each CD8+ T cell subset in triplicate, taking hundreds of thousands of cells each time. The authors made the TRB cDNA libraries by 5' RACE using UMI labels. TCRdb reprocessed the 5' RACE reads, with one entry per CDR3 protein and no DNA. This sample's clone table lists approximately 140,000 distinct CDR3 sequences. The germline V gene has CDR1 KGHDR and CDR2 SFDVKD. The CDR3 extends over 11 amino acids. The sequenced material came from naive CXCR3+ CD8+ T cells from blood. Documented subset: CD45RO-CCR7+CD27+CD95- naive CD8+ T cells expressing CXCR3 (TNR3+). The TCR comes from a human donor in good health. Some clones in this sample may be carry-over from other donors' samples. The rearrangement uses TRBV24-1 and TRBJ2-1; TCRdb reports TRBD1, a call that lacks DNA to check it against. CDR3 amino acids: CATTLGGEQFF.